The clone carrying this TCR beta chain was seen ten or more times. This library used roughly 400 ng RNA and molecular barcoded adaptors spanning alpha/delta and beta/gamma chains. TCRdb fed the reads into MiXCR, producing one record per CDR3 protein. The sample has 100,000 to 150,000 distinct CDR3 sequences, around 13% seen once. Bone marrow was sampled from every patient at the time of active disease. These data are taken from a study of read filtering for tumor transcriptome and immune sequencing. The CDR3 extends over 19 amino acids. Germline trimming cut 0 bases from V and 0 bases from J; bases unmatched to any gene: 8. Germline lookup yields CDR1 MGHRA and CDR2 YSYEKL.

The sample taken for sequencing was a population of CD138-negative cells sorted from bone marrow. The chain uses TRBV4-1 and TRBJ2-6; 7 nucleotides agree with TRBD1. The clonotype originates from a donor aged 40 or over with multiple myeloma. CDR3 coding DNA: TGCGCCAGCAGCCAAGATTACGGGACAGTGATCTCTGGGGCCAACGTCCTGACTTTC. Encoded protein: CASSQDYGTVISGANVLTF.